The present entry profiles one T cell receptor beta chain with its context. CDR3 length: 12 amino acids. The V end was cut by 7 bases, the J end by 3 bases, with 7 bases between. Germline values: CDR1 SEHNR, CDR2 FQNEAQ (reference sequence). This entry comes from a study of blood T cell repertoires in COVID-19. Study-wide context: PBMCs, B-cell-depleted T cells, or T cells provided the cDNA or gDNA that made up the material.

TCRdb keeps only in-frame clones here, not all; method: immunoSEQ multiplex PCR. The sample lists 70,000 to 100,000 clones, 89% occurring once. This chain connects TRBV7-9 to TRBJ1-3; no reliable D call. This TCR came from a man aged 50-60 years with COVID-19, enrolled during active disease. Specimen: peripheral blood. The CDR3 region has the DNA TGTGCCAGCACAGAGGTTGGAAACACCATATATTTT. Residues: CASTEVGNTIYF. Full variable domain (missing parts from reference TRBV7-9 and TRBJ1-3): DTGVSQNPRHKITKRGQNVTFRCDPISEHNRLYWYRQTLGQGPEFLTYFQNEAQLEKSRLLSDRFSAERPKGSFSTLEIQRTEQGDSAMYLCASTEVGNTIYFGEGSWLTVV.